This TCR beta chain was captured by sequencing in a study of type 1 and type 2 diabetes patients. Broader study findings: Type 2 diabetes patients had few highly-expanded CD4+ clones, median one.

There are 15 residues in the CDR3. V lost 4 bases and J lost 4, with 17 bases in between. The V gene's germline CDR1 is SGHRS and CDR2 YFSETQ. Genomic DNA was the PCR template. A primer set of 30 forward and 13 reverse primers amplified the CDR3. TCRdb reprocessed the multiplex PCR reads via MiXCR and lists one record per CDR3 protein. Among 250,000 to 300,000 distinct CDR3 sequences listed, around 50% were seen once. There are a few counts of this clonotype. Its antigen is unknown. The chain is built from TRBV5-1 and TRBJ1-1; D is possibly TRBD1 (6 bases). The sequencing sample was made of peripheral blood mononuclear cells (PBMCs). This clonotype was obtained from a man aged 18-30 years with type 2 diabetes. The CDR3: CASSTPSGAGTEAFF. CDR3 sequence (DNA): TGCGCCAGCAGCACCCCGTCGGGGGCAGGCACTGAAGCTTTCTTT.